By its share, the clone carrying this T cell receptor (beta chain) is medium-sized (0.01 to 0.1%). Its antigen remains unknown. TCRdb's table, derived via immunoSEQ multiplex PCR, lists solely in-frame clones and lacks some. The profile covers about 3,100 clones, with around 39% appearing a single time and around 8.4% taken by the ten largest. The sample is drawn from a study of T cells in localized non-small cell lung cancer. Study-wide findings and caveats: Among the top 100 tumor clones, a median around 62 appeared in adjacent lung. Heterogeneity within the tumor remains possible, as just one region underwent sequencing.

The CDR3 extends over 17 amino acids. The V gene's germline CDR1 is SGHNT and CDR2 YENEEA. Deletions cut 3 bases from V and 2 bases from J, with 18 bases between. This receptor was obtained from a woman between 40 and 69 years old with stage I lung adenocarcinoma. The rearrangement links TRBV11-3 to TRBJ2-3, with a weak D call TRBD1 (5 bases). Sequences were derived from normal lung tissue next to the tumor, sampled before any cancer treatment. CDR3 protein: CASSLEGWGRITDTQYF. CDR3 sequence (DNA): TGTGCCAGCAGCTTGGAAGGCTGGGGCAGGATCACAGATACGCAGTATTTT.